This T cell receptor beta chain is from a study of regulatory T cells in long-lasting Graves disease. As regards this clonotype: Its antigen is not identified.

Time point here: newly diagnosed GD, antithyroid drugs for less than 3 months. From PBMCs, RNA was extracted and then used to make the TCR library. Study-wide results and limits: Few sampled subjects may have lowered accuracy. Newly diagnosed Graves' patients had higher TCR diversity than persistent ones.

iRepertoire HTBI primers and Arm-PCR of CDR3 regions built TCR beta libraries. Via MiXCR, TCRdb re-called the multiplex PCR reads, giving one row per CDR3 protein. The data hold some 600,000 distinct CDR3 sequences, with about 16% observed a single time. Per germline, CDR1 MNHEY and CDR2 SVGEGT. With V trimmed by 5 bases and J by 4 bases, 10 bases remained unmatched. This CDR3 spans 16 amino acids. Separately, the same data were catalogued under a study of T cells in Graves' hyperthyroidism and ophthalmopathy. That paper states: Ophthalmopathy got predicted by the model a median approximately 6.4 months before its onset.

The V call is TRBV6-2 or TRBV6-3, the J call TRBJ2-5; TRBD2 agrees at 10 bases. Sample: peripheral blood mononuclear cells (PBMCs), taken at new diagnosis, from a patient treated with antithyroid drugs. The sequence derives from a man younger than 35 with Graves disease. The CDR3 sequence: CASSRGQLAGTETQYF. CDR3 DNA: TGTGCCAGCAGTCGCGGGCAACTAGCGGGAACAGAGACCCAGTACTTC.